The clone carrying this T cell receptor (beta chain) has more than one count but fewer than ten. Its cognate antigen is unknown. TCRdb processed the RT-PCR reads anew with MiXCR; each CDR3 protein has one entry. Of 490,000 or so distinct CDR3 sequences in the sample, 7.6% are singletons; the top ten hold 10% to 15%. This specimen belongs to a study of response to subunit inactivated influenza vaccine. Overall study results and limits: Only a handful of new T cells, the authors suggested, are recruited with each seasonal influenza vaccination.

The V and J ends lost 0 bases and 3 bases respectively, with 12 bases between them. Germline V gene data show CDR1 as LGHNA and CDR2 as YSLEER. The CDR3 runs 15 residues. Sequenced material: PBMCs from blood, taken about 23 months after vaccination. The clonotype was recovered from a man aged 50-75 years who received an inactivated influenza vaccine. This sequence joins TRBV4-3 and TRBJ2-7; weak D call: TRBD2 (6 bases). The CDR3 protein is CASSQEWRGHYEQYF. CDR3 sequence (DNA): TGCGCCAGCAGCCAAGAATGGAGGGGCCACTACGAGCAGTACTTC.